This T cell receptor beta chain was sequenced during a study of human T cells and chemical hapten exposure. Study-level background: Variation in per-sample TCR yields came mainly from small pooled library volume differences.

Findings and limits, study-wide: TCRs at high frequency, those above 1 in 1000, did not change with DPC sensitization.

The CDR3 sequence is 13 residues long. The germline V and J ends were trimmed by 3 bases and 3 bases, with 7 bases remaining between them. Time point defined: healthy volunteer bleed at 2 weeks. Unfractionated whole blood was the source from which total RNA was extracted. Per the original data handling: A per-sample median of 95,638 TCRs was observed, with a range of about 20,000 to 690,600. A single record per CDR3 protein comes from TCRdb applying MiXCR to the RACE reads. TCRdb, not the authors, supplied the V and J calls. Of about 130,000 distinct CDR3 sequences listed, 9% to 10% were seen once; the top ten hold about 2%. This clonotype has ten or more counts. Its matching antigen is unknown.

This sequence joins TRBV12-3 or TRBV12-4 and TRBJ2-3, with D hard to call. This receptor was identified in a male donor in good health. Some clones in this sample may be carry-over from other donors' samples. Sequencing used whole blood. The CDR3 region has the DNA TGTGCCAGCAGTTTTGGTGAGACAGATACGCAGTATTTT. Translation gives CASSFGETDTQYF.